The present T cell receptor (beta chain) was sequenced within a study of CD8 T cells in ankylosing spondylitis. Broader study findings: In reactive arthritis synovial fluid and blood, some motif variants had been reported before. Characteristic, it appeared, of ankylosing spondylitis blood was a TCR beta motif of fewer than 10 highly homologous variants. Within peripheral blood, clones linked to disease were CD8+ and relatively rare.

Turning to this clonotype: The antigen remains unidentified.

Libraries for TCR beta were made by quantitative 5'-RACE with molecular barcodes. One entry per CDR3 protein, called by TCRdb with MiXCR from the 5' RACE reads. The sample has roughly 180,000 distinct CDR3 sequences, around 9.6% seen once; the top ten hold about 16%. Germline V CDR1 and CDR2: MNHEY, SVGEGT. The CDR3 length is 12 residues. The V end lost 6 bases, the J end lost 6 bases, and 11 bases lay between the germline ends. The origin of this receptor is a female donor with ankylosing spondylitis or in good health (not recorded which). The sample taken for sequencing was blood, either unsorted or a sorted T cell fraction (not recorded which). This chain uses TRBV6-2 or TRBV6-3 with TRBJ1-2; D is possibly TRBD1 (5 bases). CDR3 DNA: TGTGCCAGCAGCCCGAGGGGCAATGGCTACACCTTC. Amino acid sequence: CASSPRGNGYTF.